Sequencing of this T cell receptor (beta chain) was carried out in a study of T cells after yellow fever vaccination. The V end was cut by 4 bases, the J end by 1 base, with 13 bases between. Germline V gene sequence: CDR1 LGHDT, CDR2 YNNKEL (reference sequence). The CDR3 extends over 15 amino acids. To note about this clonotype: Its matching antigen is unknown.

As TCR cDNA was made by 5'RACE template switching, a universal primer site and UMIs were added. In TCRdb, the 5' RACE reads were re-called with MiXCR into one record per CDR3 protein. The sample shows approximately 350,000 distinct CDR3 sequences, about 9.9% of them seen only once. Whole-study results and caveats: After the booster, around 95% of CD4 and roughly nine tenths of CD8 primary-response clones were re-detected. Although most clonotypes did not, a small share appeared in both CD4 and CD8 compartments. Weaker, the secondary response had a peak occurring faster, on day 5 versus 15.

V is TRBV3-1 and J is TRBJ1-1; weak D call: TRBD1 (5 bases). The source of this sequence is a young man who received the YFV17D yellow fever vaccine. The specimen was PBMCs, collected on the day of the first yellow fever vaccination. This CDR3 reads CASSPTGGTNTEAFF. DNA for the CDR3: TGTGCCAGCAGCCCAACGGGGGGGACGAACACTGAAGCTTTCTTT.